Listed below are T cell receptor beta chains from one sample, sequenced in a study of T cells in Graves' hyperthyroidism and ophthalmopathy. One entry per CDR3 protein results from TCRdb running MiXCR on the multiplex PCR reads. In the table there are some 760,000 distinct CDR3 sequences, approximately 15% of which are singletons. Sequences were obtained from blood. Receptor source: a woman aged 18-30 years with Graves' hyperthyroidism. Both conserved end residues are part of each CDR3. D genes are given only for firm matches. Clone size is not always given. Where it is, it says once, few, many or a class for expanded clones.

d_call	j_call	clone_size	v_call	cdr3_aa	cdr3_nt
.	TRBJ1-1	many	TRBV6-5	CASSYSRRTEAFF	TGTGCCAGCAGTTACTCGCGGAGGACTGAAGCTTTCTTT
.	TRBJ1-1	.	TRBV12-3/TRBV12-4	CASSLWEPSTEAFF	TGTGCCAGCAGTTTGTGGGAGCCGAGCACTGAAGCTTTCTTT
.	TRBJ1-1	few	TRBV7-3	CASSFSGMGNTEAFF	TGTGCCAGCAGCTTCTCAGGGATGGGGAACACTGAAGCTTTCTTT
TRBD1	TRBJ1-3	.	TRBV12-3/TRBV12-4	CASSLPTGTGNTIYF	TGTGCCAGCAGTTTACCGACAGGGACGGGAAACACCATATATTTT
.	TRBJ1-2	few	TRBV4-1	CASSQEGDGYTF	TGCGCCAGCAGCCAAGAAGGGGATGGCTACACCTTC
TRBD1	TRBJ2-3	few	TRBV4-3	CASSPIPFGQGVSSTDTQYF	TGCGCCAGCAGCCCCATACCCTTCGGACAGGGGGTATCTAGCACAGATACGCAGTATTTT
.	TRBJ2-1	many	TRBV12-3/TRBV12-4	CASSLQGLGLDEQFF	TGTGCCAGCAGTTTACAGGGCCTGGGGCTCGATGAGCAGTTCTTC
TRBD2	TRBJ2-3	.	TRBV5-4	CASSLKRLAGGWTQYF	TGTGCCAGCAGCTTGAAGAGACTAGCGGGAGGATGGACGCAGTATTTT
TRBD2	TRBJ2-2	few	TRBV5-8	CASSLDTSGPSGELFF	TGTGCCAGCAGCCTTGATACTAGCGGGCCATCCGGGGAGCTGTTTTTT
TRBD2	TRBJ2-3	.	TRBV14	CASSPLGLAGADTQYF	TGTGCCAGCAGCCCCCTTGGACTAGCGGGAGCAGATACGCAGTATTTT
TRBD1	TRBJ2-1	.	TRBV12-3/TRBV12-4	CASSLSRDRPYNEQFF	TGTGCCAGCAGCTTATCCCGGGACAGGCCTTACAATGAGCAGTTCTTC
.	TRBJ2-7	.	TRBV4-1	CASSQEYRATYEQYF	TGCGCCAGCAGCCAAGAGTACAGGGCGACCTACGAGCAGTACTTC
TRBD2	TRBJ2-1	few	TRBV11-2	CASRLGGADEQFF	TGTGCCAGCCGTCTCGGGGGGGCGGATGAGCAGTTCTTC
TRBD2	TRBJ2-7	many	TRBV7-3	CASSGTSVSEQYF	TGTGCCAGCAGCGGGACTAGCGTAAGTGAGCAGTACTTC
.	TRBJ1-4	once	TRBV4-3	CASSRTGRGAEKLFF	TGCGCCAGCAGCCGAACGGGCCGTGGGGCTGAAAAACTGTTTTTT
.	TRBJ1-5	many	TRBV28	CASSNIRGLDNQPQHF	TGTGCCAGCAGTAATATCCGAGGGCTGGACAATCAGCCCCAGCATTTT
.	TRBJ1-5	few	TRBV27	CASSLWAFGNQPQHF	TGTGCCAGCAGTTTATGGGCCTTCGGCAATCAGCCCCAGCATTTT
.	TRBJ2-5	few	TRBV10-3	CAISDRQEARETQYF	TGTGCCATCAGTGACAGACAGGAGGCCAGAGAGACCCAGTACTTC
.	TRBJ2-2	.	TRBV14	CASSQSTSSLNTGELFF	TGTGCCAGCAGCCAGTCTACTAGCTCCCTGAACACCGGGGAGCTGTTTTTT
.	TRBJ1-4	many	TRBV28	CASRGLRWATNEKLFF	TGTGCCAGCAGGGGCCTGAGGTGGGCAACTAATGAAAAACTGTTTTTT
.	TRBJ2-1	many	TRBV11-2	CASSQSLSSYNEQFF	TGTGCCAGCAGCCAGTCCTTGAGCTCCTACAATGAGCAGTTCTTC
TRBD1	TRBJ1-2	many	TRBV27	CASSSPGTVDGYTF	TGTGCCAGCAGTTCACCCGGGACAGTCGATGGCTACACCTTC
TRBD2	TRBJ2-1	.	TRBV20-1	CSARTRLAGEQFF	TGCAGTGCCAGAACCCGACTAGCGGGTGAGCAGTTCTTC